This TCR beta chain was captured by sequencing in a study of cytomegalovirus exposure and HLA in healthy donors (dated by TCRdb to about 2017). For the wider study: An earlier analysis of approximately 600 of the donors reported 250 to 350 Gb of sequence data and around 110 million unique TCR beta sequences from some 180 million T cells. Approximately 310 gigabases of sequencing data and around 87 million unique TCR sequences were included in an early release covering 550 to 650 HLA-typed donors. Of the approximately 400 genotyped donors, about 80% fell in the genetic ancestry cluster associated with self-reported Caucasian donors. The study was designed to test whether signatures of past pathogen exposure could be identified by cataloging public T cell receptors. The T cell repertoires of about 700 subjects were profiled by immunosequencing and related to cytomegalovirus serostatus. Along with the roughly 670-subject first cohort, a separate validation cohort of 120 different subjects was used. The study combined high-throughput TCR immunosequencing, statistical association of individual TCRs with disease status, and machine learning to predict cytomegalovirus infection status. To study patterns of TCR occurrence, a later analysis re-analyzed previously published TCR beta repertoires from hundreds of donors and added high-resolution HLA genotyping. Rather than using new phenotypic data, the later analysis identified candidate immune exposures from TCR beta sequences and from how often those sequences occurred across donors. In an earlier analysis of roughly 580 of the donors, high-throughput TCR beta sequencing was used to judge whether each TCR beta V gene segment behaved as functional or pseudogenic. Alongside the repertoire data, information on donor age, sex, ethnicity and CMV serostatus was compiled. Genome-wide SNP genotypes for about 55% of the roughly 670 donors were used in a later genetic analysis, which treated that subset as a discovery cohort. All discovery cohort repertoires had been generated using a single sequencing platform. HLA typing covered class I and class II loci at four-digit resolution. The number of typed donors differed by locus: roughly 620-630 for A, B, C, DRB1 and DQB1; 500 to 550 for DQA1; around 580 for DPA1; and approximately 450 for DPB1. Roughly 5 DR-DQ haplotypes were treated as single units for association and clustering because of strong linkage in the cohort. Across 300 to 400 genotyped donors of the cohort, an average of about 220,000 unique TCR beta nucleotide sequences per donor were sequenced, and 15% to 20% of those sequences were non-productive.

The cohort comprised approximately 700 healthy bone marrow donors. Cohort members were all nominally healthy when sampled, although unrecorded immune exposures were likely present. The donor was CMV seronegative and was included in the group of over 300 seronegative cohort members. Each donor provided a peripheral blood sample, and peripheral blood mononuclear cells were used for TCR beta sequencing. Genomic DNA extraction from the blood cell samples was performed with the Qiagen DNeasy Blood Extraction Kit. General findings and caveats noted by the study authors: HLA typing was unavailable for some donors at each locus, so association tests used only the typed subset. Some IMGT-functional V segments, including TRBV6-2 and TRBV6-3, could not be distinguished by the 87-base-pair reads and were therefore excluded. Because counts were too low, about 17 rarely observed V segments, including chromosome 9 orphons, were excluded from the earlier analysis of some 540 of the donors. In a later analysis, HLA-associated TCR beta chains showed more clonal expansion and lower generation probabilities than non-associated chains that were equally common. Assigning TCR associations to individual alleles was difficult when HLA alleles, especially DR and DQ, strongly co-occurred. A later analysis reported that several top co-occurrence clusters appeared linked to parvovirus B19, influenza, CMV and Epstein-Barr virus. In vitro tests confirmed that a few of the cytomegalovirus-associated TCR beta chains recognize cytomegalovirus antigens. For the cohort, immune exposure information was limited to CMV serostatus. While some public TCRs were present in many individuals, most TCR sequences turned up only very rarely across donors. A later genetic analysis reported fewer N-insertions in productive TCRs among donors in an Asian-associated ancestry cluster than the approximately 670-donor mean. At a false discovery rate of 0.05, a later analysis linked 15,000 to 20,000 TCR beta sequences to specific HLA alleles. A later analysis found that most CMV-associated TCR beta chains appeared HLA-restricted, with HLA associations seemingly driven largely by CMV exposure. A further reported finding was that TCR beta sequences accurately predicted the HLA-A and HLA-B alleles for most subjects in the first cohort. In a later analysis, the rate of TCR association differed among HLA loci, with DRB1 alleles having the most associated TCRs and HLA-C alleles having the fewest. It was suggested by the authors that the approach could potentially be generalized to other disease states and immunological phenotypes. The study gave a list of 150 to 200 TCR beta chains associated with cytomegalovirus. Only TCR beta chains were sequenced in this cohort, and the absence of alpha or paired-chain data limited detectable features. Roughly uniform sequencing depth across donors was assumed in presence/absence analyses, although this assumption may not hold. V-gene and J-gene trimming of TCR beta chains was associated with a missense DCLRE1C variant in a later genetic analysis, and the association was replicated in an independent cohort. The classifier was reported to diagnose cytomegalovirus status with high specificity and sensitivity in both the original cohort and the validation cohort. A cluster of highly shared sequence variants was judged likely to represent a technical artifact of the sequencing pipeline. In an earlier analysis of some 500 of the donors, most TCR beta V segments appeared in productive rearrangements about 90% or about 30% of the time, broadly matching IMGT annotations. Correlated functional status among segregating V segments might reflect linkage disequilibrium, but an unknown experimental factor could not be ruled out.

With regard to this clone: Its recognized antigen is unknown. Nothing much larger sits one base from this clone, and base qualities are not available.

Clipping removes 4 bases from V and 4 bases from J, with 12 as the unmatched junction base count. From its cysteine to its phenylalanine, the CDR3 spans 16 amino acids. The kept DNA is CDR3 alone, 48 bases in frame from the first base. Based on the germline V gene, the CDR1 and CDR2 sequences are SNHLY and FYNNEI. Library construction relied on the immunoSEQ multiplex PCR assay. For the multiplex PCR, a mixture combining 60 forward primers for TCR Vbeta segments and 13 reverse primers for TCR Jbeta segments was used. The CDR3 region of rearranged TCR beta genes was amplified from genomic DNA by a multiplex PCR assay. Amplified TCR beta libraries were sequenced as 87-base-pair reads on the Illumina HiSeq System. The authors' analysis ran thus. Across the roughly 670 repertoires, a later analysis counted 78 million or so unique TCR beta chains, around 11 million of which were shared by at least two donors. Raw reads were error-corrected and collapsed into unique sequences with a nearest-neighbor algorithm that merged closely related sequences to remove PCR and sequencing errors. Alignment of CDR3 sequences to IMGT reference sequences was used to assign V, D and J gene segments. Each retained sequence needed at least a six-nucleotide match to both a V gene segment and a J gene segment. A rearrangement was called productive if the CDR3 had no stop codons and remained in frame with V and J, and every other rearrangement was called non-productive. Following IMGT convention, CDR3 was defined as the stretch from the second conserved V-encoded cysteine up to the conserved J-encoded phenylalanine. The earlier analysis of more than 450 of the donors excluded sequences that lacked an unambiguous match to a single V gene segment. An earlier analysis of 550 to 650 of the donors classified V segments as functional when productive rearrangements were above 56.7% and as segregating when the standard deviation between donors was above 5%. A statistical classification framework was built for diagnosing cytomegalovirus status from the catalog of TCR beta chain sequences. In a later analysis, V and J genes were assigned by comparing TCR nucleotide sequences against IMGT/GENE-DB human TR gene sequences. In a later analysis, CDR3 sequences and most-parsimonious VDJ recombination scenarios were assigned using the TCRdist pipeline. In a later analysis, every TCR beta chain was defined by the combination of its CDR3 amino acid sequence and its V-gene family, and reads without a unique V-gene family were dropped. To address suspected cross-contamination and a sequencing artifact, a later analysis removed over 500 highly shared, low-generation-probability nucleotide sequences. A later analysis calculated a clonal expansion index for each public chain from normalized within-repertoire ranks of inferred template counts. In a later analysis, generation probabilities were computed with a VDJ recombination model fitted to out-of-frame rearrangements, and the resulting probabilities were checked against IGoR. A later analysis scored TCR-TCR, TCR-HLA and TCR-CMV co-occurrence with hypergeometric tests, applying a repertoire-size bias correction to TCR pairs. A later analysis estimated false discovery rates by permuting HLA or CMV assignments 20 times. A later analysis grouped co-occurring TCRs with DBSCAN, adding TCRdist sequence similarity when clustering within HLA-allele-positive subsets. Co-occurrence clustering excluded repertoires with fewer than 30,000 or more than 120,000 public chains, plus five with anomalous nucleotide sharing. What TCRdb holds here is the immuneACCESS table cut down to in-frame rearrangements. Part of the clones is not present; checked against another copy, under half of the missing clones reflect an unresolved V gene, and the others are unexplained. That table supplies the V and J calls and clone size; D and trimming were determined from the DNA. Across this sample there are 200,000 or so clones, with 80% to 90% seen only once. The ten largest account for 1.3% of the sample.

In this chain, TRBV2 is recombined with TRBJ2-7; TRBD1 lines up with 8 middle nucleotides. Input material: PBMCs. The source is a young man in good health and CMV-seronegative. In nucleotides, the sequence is TGTGCCAGCAGTGCGACAGGGGCCTACGCCACTTACGAGCAGTACTTC. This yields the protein CASSATGAYATYEQYF. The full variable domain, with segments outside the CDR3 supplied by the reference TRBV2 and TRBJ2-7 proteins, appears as EPEVTQTPSHQVTQMGQEVILRCVPISNHLYFYWYRQILGQKVEFLVSFYNNEISEKSEIFDDQFSVERPDGSNFTLKIRSTKLEDSAMYFCASSATGAYATYEQYFGPGTRLTVT.